One and the same sample provided the 18 T cell receptor beta chains below, sequenced in a study of Graves' ophthalmopathy and Graves' hyperthyroidism. RNA transcripts provided the template for amplifying TCR beta CDR3 regions. In the first round, RT-PCR was carried out with HTBI primers, and a multiplex PCR formed the second round. One entry per CDR3 protein, called by TCRdb with MiXCR from the multiplex PCR reads. Here the sample spans over a million distinct CDR3 sequences, around a third being singletons. The sequenced sample was peripheral blood or thyroid tissue (not recorded which). The receptors here all came from an adult man with Graves' hyperthyroidism.

Points on this clonotype: The junction shows a germline mismatch at one end, possibly a read error. V usage is TRBV25-1 and J usage is TRBJ1-1, with a weak D call TRBD1 (5 bases). This CDR3 has 14 residues. Germline V lookup: CDR1 MGHDK, CDR2 SYGVNS. CDR3: CASSYGNPDTEASF. CDR3 DNA: TGTGCCAGCAGTTACGGGAACCCGGACACTGAAGCTTCCTTT.

V is TRBV30 and J is TRBJ1-2; D is possibly TRBD1 (6 bases). This CDR3 has 13 amino acids. CDR1 and CDR2 from the germline V gene are GTSNPN and SVGIG (reference sequence). CDR3 DNA: TGTGCTAAAACACAGGGCCGGGACTATGGCTACACCTTC. This sequence encodes CAKTQGRDYGYTF.

This clonotype has just a few counts. The V and J genes are TRBV7-9 and TRBJ1-1; perhaps TRBD1 as D (5 bases). V dropped 8 bases and J dropped 2 bases, with 15 bases sitting between them. The CDR3 is 14 amino acids. Germline V lookup: CDR1 SEHNR, CDR2 FQNEAQ (reference sequence). DNA for the CDR3: TGTGCCAGCGCGGCGGGGCACACTAACACTGAAGCTTTCTTT. Encoded protein: CASAAGHTNTEAFF.

This clonotype was seen a single time. The V call is TRBV11-2, the J call TRBJ2-5, with D possibly TRBD2 on 5 matching bases. The J call may be incorrect, as the DNA end agrees better with TRBJ2-1. There are 13 residues in the CDR3. CDR1 is SGHAT, CDR2 FQNNGV, per germline. Here the CDR3 DNA reads TGTGCCAGCAGCGCGTTCGGGAACAATGAGCAGTTCTTC. This codes for CASSAFGNNEQFF.

This clonotype appeared many times. V and J are TRBV4-3 and TRBJ2-7, with D perhaps TRBD1 (6 bases). Germline CDR1 and CDR2: LGHNA and YSLEER. V shed 0 bases and J shed 0 bases, with 9 bases lying between them. CDR3 length: 15 residues. The chain's CDR3 is CASSQDDRSSYEQYF. Written as DNA, the CDR3 is TGCGCCAGCAGCCAAGACGACAGGAGCTCCTACGAGCAGTACTTC.

This clonotype was picked up many times. The chain joins TRBV7-9 to TRBJ1-6; D may be TRBD1 (5 bases). The CDR3 runs to 14 residues. Germline V CDR1 and CDR2: SEHNR, FQNEAQ (reference sequence). V dropped 5 bases and J dropped 7 bases, with 12 bases sitting between them. CDR3 sequence (DNA): TGTGCCAGCAGCCCCAATCCAGGGAATTCACCCCTCCACTTT. Amino acid sequence: CASSPNPGNSPLHF.

The chain employs TRBV15 and TRBJ1-2, with D unclear. Looked up from germline, CDR1 is LNHNV and CDR2 is YYDKDF (reference sequence). The V end was cut by 2 bases, the J end by 7 bases, with 17 bases between. The length of the CDR3 is 15 residues. The CDR3: CATSRPFDGVAGYTF. The CDR3 nucleotides are TGTGCCACCAGCAGACCGTTTGATGGGGTGGCTGGCTACACCTTC.

This clonotype has more than one count but fewer than ten. V gene TRBV6-5 combines with J gene TRBJ1-3, with a possible D match to TRBD1 (5 bases). The germline V gene encodes CDR1 MNHEY and CDR2 SVGAGI. This CDR3 has 16 residues. Trimming took off 2 bases at V and 10 bases at J, with 21 bases between the two ends. The CDR3 nucleotides are TGTGCCAGCAGTTACACTTCCGGGACTTTCCAAAGTACCATATATTTT. It yields the protein CASSYTSGTFQSTIYF.

The CDR3 loop is CSARLDGARETQYF. The CDR3 DNA follows: TGCAGTGCTAGACTTGACGGGGCACGAGAGACCCAGTACTTC. The genes are TRBV20-1 and TRBJ2-5, with D perhaps assigned TRBD1 or TRBD2 (5 bases each). Trimming took 2 bases from V and 4 from J, leaving 14 bases between them. This CDR3 spans 14 amino acids. Per germline, CDR1 DFQATT and CDR2 SNEGSKA (reference sequence).

This clonotype was counted a few times. The chain combines TRBV7-2 with TRBJ1-4; D may be TRBD1 (5 bases). The CDR3 spans 15 residues. Trimming took off 1 base at V and 6 bases at J, with 12 bases between the two ends. Looked up from germline, CDR1 is SGHTA and CDR2 is FQGNSA. Here the CDR3 reads CASSLEAAGYEKLFF. The CDR3 DNA follows: TGTGCCAGCAGCTTAGAAGCGGCAGGGTATGAAAAACTGTTTTTT.

The V call is TRBV24-1, the J call TRBJ1-1; D remains ambiguous. The germline CDR1 and CDR2 sequences are KGHDR and SFDVKD. The CDR3 contains 13 residues. V was shortened by 5 bases and J by 2 bases, with 8 bases between the two germline ends. The CDR3, as DNA: TGTGCCACCAGTGGGTGGCCAAACACTGAAGCTTTCTTT. Its translation is CATSGWPNTEAFF.

About this clonotype itself: Compared with germline, one end of the junction differs, possibly owing to a read error. J is TRBJ2-2 and V is TRBV10-3; D gene unclear. The CDR3 length is 15 residues. From germline, CDR1 is ENHRY and CDR2 SYGVKD. The CDR3 protein is CASSRESANTGELFF. The CDR3 nucleotides read TGTGCCAGCAGTAGGGAATCGGCAAACACCGGGGAGCTGTTTTTT.

This clonotype has at least ten counts. This may be a read error, as it is one base from a much larger clone. The conserved closing phenylalanine or tryptophan is absent in this CDR3, likely reflecting a read error. This chain joins TRBV25-1 and TRBJ1-1, with D uncertain. The CDR3 totals 15 residues. V was cut by 1 base and J by 3 bases, with 12 bases left in between. Germline CDR1 MGHDK, CDR2 SYGVNS. CDR3 amino acids: CASSELIGMDTEAFC. The CDR3 DNA follows: TGTGCCAGCAGTGAATTGATAGGGATGGACACTGAAGCTTTCTGT.

At least ten counts were recorded for this clonotype. The rearrangement uses TRBV25-1 and TRBJ2-2, with 10 positions matching TRBD2. V was pared by 8 bases and J by 1 base, with 4 bases of the junction left unmatched. In germline, CDR1 is MGHDK, CDR2 SYGVNS. This CDR3 comprises 15 residues. CDR3 sequence (DNA): TGTGCCAGCGGGGGGACTAGCGAGAACACCGGGGAGCTGTTTTTT. It translates to CASGGTSENTGELFF.

V and J are TRBV5-6 and TRBJ2-7, with D possibly TRBD1 on 6 matching bases. The germline V gene encodes CDR1 SGHDT and CDR2 YYEEEE. V was clipped by 4 bases and J by 3 bases, with 11 bases between them. The CDR3 runs 13 residues. The CDR3 region has the DNA TGTGCCAGCAGCACGGACAGAAACTACGAGCAGTACTTC. Translated, it gives CASSTDRNYEQYF.

There are a few counts of this clonotype. This chain links TRBV20-1 with TRBJ2-7; tentatively, D is TRBD2 (6 bases). This CDR3 region has 16 residues. Germline loops: CDR1 DFQATT, CDR2 SNEGSKA (reference sequence). Trimming pared 0 bases from V and 3 bases from J, leaving 18 bases between. CDR3 in DNA: TGCAGTGCTAGAGATGGCGGGGCAGGATCAGACTACGAGCAGTACTTC. Translation gives CSARDGGAGSDYEQYF.

The rearrangement links TRBV5-1 to TRBJ2-7, with D tentatively TRBD1 (6 bases). This CDR3 is 16 amino acids long. Germline V gene lookup returns CDR1 SGHRS and CDR2 YFSETQ. V shed 0 bases and J shed 2 bases, with 15 bases lying between them. CDR3 sequence reads: CASSLGGQRPAYEQYF. CDR3 nucleotides: TGCGCCAGCAGCTTGGGTGGACAGCGGCCGGCCTACGAGCAGTACTTC.

This clonotype was detected only once. The chain has TRBV15 and TRBJ2-5; the match to TRBD2 covers 8 bases. This CDR3 is 15 amino acids long. CDR1 is LNHNV, CDR2 YYDKDF, per germline (reference sequence). Unmatched junction bases numbered 12, after V lost 5 bases and J lost 7 bases. CDR3 region: CATSRSAHAGGTQYF. The CDR3 DNA sequence: TGTGCCACCAGCCGATCAGCTCATGCGGGAGGGACCCAGTACTTC.